The present TCR beta chain was sequenced within a study of regulatory T cells in long-lasting Graves disease. Study as a whole: Duration of antithyroid drug therapy among newly diagnosed Graves' patients was under 3 months. Study conclusions and caveats: Persistent disease preferred TRBV28, TRBJ1-2 and TRBJ2-5.

This clonotype has a handful of counts. The antigen is unknown. The CDR3 totals 14 residues. CDR1 is MGHDK and CDR2 is SYGVNS in the germline V gene. The V end was cut by 3 bases, the J end by 4 bases, with 13 bases between. Time point given: newly diagnosed GD, antithyroid drugs for less than 3 months. Scientists built the TCR library using RNA that was extracted from PBMCs. Arm-PCR of CDR3 regions and iRepertoire HTBI primers were the basis on which TCR beta libraries were built. A single record per CDR3 protein comes from TCRdb applying MiXCR to the multiplex PCR reads. The table shows about 460,000 distinct CDR3 sequences, with 14% occurring only once. The same data also contributed to another study, on T cells in Graves' hyperthyroidism and ophthalmopathy. Per that study: Diagnoses were established using clinical symptoms, serum thyroxine and TRAb, thyroid ultrasound and orbital computed tomography.

The sequence was obtained from a woman between 45 and 65 years old with Graves disease. J is TRBJ2-7 and V is TRBV25-1; perhaps TRBD1 as D (5 bases). The source was peripheral blood mononuclear cells (PBMCs), collected at new diagnosis, from a patient treated with antithyroid drugs. The CDR3, as DNA: TGTGCCAGCAGTGATTTCAGGGTAGCATACGAGCAGTACTTC. The encoded protein is CASSDFRVAYEQYF.